The 21 T cell receptor beta chains given below trace back to one sample, sequenced in a study of cytomegalovirus exposure and HLA in healthy donors. The study ran its PCR with 60 Vbeta and 13 Jbeta primers. Profiled with immunoSEQ multiplex PCR; TCRdb holds only in-frame clones, not every one. The sample shows 150,000 to 200,000 clones, about 80% of them seen only once. The specimen sequenced was PBMCs. These receptors originate from a female donor in good health and CMV-seronegative.

This clone showed up just once. V is TRBV5-1 and J is TRBJ2-2; 8 nucleotides match TRBD1. The V gene end was trimmed by 3 bases and the J gene end by 1 base; junction bases not matched to a gene: 8. This CDR3 contains 17 residues. Germline V gene sequence: CDR1 SGHRS, CDR2 YFSETQ. The CDR3 coding sequence is TGCGCCAGCAGCTCGAGATTCGGGACAGGGAACACCGGGGAGCTGTTTTTT. It is translated as CASSSRFGTGNTGELFF. Supplemented by reference TRBV5-1 and TRBJ2-2, the full variable domain reads KAGVTQTPRYLIKTRGQQVTLSCSPISGHRSVSWYQQTPGQGLQFLFEYFSETQRNKGNFPGRFSGRQFSNSRSEMNVSTLELGDSALYLCASSSRFGTGNTGELFFGEGSRLTVL.

The chain joins TRBV6-1 to TRBJ1-2; 9 positions match TRBD1. Looked up from germline, CDR1 is MNHNS and CDR2 is SASEGT. J was trimmed by 2 bases and V by 3 bases; bases with no gene match: 7. The CDR3 consists of 16 residues. The CDR3 nucleotides read TGTGCCAGCAGTGAGACCGGGACAGGGTACAACTATGGCTACACCTTC. This translates into CASSETGTGYNYGYTF.

J is TRBJ1-2 and V is TRBV5-1; 7 bases agree with TRBD1. The germline V gene encodes CDR1 SGHRS and CDR2 YFSETQ. The CDR3 loop spans 15 amino acids. V lost 3 bases, J lost 8 bases, and 13 bases stayed unmatched. Here the CDR3 reads CASSSHIQGEDGYTF. The CDR3 DNA reads as TGCGCCAGCAGCTCCCACATTCAGGGGGAGGACGGCTACACCTTC. Based on the CDR3 plus reference TRBV5-1 and TRBJ1-2, the full variable domain is KAGVTQTPRYLIKTRGQQVTLSCSPISGHRSVSWYQQTPGQGLQFLFEYFSETQRNKGNFPGRFSGRQFSNSRSEMNVSTLELGDSALYLCASSSHIQGEDGYTFGSGTRLTVV.

This clone was seen more than once but under ten times. This chain joins TRBV6-1 and TRBJ1-5; TRBD1 aligns across 7 bases. CDR1 and CDR2 (germline): MNHNS, SASEGT. This CDR3 has 16 amino acids. With 4 bases clipped from V and 6 bases from J, the junction kept 12 bases outside the gene matches. CDR3 region: CASSGRGGQLGQPQHF. The CDR3 DNA is TGTGCCAGCAGTGGCCGGGGGGGACAGTTGGGTCAGCCCCAGCATTTT.

The rearrangement links TRBV19 to TRBJ1-1, with D hard to call. The germline V gene encodes CDR1 LNHDA and CDR2 SQIVND (reference sequence). This CDR3 is built from 13 residues. V was clipped by 5 bases and J by 3 bases, with 10 bases between them. CDR3 sequence: CASSRSWDTEAFF. In nucleotides, the CDR3 is TGTGCCAGTAGTCGTAGCTGGGACACTGAAGCTTTCTTT.

The chain uses TRBV7-9 and TRBJ2-7; weak D call: TRBD1 (6 bases). CDR3 length: 12 residues. Germline CDR1 and CDR2: SEHNR and FQNEAQ (reference sequence). Trimming pared 4 bases from V and 10 bases from J, leaving 14 bases between. CDR3 amino acids: CASSSGTLFQYF. The CDR3 DNA sequence: TGTGCCAGCAGCTCCGGGACACTTTTTCAGTACTTC. Based on the CDR3 plus reference TRBV7-9 and TRBJ2-7, the full variable domain is DTGVSQNPRHKITKRGQNVTFRCDPISEHNRLYWYRQTLGQGPEFLTYFQNEAQLEKSRLLSDRFSAERPKGSFSTLEIQRTEQGDSAMYLCASSSGTLFQYFGPGTRLTVT.

The V and J genes are TRBV19 and TRBJ1-4; 9 bases line up with TRBD1. The CDR3 is made up of 14 amino acids. Germline values: CDR1 LNHDA, CDR2 SQIVND (reference sequence). V gave up 3 bases and J gave up 6 bases; unmatched junction bases: 2. The CDR3 protein is CASSIRDRDEKLFF. The CDR3 DNA reads TGTGCCAGTAGTATCAGGGACAGGGATGAAAAACTGTTTTTT.

The chain is built from TRBV7-2 and TRBJ1-3; D not resolved. V lost 4 bases, J lost 0 bases, and 13 bases lay in between. CDR1 is SGHTA and CDR2 is FQGNSA in the germline V gene. CDR3 size: 16 residues. CDR3: CASSSRRESSGNTIYF. Written as DNA, the CDR3 is TGTGCCAGCAGCTCTCGACGGGAAAGCTCTGGAAACACCATATATTTT.

This chain uses TRBV2 with TRBJ2-5; weak D call: TRBD1 (5 bases). V was shortened by 4 bases and J by 5 bases, with 20 bases between the two germline ends. The CDR3 extends over 16 amino acids. Germline assignment: CDR1 SNHLY and CDR2 FYNNEI. Here the CDR3 DNA reads TGTGCCAGCAGTGGGGGCGATTTCCTTGAGGTGGAGACCCAGTACTTC. It specifies CASSGGDFLEVETQYF.

The gene calls are TRBV30 and TRBJ2-5, with 14 nucleotides matching TRBD2. The germline gives CDR1 GTSNPN, CDR2 SVGIG (reference sequence). The V gene end was trimmed by 4 bases and the J gene end by 4 bases; junction bases not matched to a gene: 5. CDR3 length: 15 amino acids. CDR3 protein: CAWTYGLAGGETQYF. The DNA of the CDR3 is TGTGCCTGGACCTACGGACTAGCGGGAGGAGAGACCCAGTACTTC. Full variable domain (outside the CDR3, taken from reference TRBV30 and TRBJ2-5): SQTIHQWPATLVQPVGSPLSLECTVEGTSNPNLYWYRQAAGRGLQLLFYSVGIGQISSEVPQNLSASRPQDRQFILSSKKLLLSDSGFYLCAWTYGLAGGETQYFGPGTRLLVL.

The rearrangement uses TRBV6-5 and TRBJ2-7, with D tentatively TRBD2 (5 bases). CDR1 and CDR2 from the germline V gene are MNHEY and SVGAGI. The CDR3 consists of 15 residues. Trimming pared 2 bases from V and 3 bases from J, leaving 14 bases between. CDR3 nucleotides: TGTGCCAGCAGTTACCCCCAGCGCGGAGGCTACGAGCAGTACTTC. This gives the protein CASSYPQRGGYEQYF.

The chain combines TRBV5-1 with TRBJ2-1, with 14 bases identical to TRBD2. The CDR3 contains 18 residues. The germline V gene has CDR1 SGHRS and CDR2 YFSETQ. Germline trimming cut 4 bases from V and 1 base from J; bases unmatched to any gene: 7. CDR3 loop: CASSSGTSGSISYNEQFF. Written as DNA, the CDR3 is TGCGCCAGCAGCAGCGGGACTAGCGGGAGTATATCCTACAATGAGCAGTTCTTC.

V and J are TRBV6-1 and TRBJ1-3; TRBD1 might be the D (5 bases). The germline CDR1 and CDR2 sequences are MNHNS and SASEGT. The length of the CDR3 is 14 residues. V gave up 5 bases and J gave up 0 bases, with 8 bases separating them. The CDR3 region has the DNA TGTGCCAGCAGTTCAGGGTTCTCTGGAAACACCATATATTTT. Translating it yields CASSSGFSGNTIYF.

The chain is built from TRBV2 and TRBJ2-5, with D hard to call. Germline CDR1 is SNHLY and CDR2 is FYNNEI. Between the trimmed V and J ends, which lost 3 bases and 3 bases, there was a span of 11 bases. The CDR3 runs 14 residues. CDR3 region: CASSEWAKKETQYF. The CDR3 DNA sequence: TGTGCCAGCAGTGAGTGGGCCAAGAAAGAGACCCAGTACTTC. The whole variable domain, filled in from reference TRBV2 and TRBJ2-5, reads EPEVTQTPSHQVTQMGQEVILRCVPISNHLYFYWYRQILGQKVEFLVSFYNNEISEKSEIFDDQFSVERPDGSNFTLKIRSTKLEDSAMYFCASSEWAKKETQYFGPGTRLLVL.

The chain is built from TRBV27 and TRBJ1-1, with 7 bases lining up with TRBD1. CDR3 length: 13 amino acids. The junction had 5 bases not matched to a gene; V was cut back by 10 bases and J by 0 bases. The germline V gene encodes CDR1 MNHEY and CDR2 SMNVEV (reference sequence). CDR3 in amino acids: CATTDRMNTEAFF. The CDR3 DNA follows: TGTGCCACCACGGACAGGATGAACACTGAAGCTTTCTTT.

The chain uses TRBV9 and TRBJ1-4, with 8 bases fitting TRBD1. The CDR3 spans 15 residues. The germline gives CDR1 SGDLS, CDR2 YYNGEE. V lost 3 bases, J lost 8 bases, and 9 bases stayed unmatched. The DNA of the CDR3 is TGTGCCAGCAGCGAGGGAGGAGACAGGGGCGAAAAACTGTTTTTT. Its translation: CASSEGGDRGEKLFF.

As DNA, the CDR3 is TGTGCCATCAGTTCGGACAGGGGGGTCAATCAGCCCCAGCATTTT. This gives the protein CAISSDRGVNQPQHF. The chain links TRBV10-3 to TRBJ1-5; 10 bases are a match to TRBD1. Germline assignment: CDR1 ENHRY and CDR2 SYGVKD. The junction had 4 bases not matched to a gene; V was cut back by 5 bases and J by 3 bases. This CDR3 has 15 amino acids.

The chain uses TRBV5-4 and TRBJ2-5, with 12 bases lining up with TRBD2. This CDR3 has 15 amino acids. The ends lost 3 bases at V and 5 bases at J; junction bases unmatched: 5. Germline V lookup: CDR1 SGHNT, CDR2 YYREEE (reference sequence). CDR3 in amino acids: CASSSSGGAKETQYF. CDR3 bases: TGTGCCAGCAGCTCTAGCGGGGGGGCCAAGGAGACCCAGTACTTC.

The V and J genes are TRBV30 and TRBJ1-3, with a tentative D call TRBD1 (5 bases). V was pared by 1 base and J by 4 bases, with 14 bases between. Germline V gene lookup returns CDR1 GTSNPN and CDR2 SVGIG (reference sequence). CDR3 length: 15 residues. The CDR3 DNA reads TGTGCCTGGAGTGGGGGCGCTTCTCGAGGAAACACCATATATTTT. Translating it yields CAWSGGASRGNTIYF.

A few counts support this clone. The chain is built from TRBV5-1 and TRBJ1-5, with D perhaps matching TRBD1 (6 bases). The V end lost 0 bases, the J end lost 7 bases, and 14 bases lay between the germline ends. Germline CDR1 SGHRS, CDR2 YFSETQ. The CDR3 extends over 15 amino acids. The CDR3 DNA follows: TGCGCCAGCAGCTTGGGGGGGCAGGTTGAACAGCCCCAGCATTTT. It yields the protein CASSLGGQVEQPQHF.

This chain joins TRBV27 and TRBJ2-7; 9 bases are shared with TRBD2. CDR3 length: 14 residues. Germline V gives CDR1 MNHEY, CDR2 SMNVEV (reference sequence). V trimming: 6 bases; J trimming: 0 bases; junction bases outside the gene matches: 3. CDR3 region: CASRWTSASYEQYF. In DNA form, the CDR3 reads TGTGCCAGCAGGTGGACTAGCGCCTCCTACGAGCAGTACTTC.